Below, 21 T cell receptor beta chains from the same sample are listed, as sequenced in a study of blood T cell repertoires in COVID-19. The repertoire was sequenced with immunoSEQ multiplex PCR; TCRdb's copy has only in-frame clones and lacks some. The profile shows approximately 140,000 clones, 70% to 90% of them singletons. Sequences were obtained from peripheral blood. The receptors were sampled from a human donor in a cohort sampled during active COVID-19.

The chain combines TRBV14 with TRBJ1-1, with TRBD1 matching over 10 bases. CDR3 size: 13 residues. Germline trimming cut 4 bases from V and 11 bases from J; bases unmatched to any gene: 7. In germline, CDR1 is SGHDN, CDR2 FVKESK. In DNA form, the CDR3 reads TGTGCCAGCAGCCTTCGGACAGGGGGAGGCGCTTTCTTT. Its protein is CASSLRTGGGAFF.

This clone has a count of ten or more. The rearrangement links TRBV19 to TRBJ2-6, with D perhaps matching TRBD2 (6 bases). V lost 1 base, J lost 4 bases, and 17 bases lay in between. The V gene's germline CDR1 is LNHDA and CDR2 SQIVND (reference sequence). The CDR3 is 18 residues long. Here the CDR3 DNA reads TGTGCCAGTAGTATAGGTAGGAGGGTGAACTACGGGGCCAACGTCCTGACTTTC. Translated, it gives CASSIGRRVNYGANVLTF.

The chain couples TRBV7-9 to TRBJ2-5, with TRBD2 matching 10 bases. Germline CDR1 reads SEHNR; CDR2 reads FQNEAQ (reference sequence). The junction had 2 bases not matched to a gene; V was cut back by 1 base and J by 3 bases. This CDR3 is 15 amino acids long. The CDR3 here is CASSLVLAGEETQYF. The CDR3 DNA is TGTGCCAGCAGCTTAGTTCTAGCGGGGGAAGAGACCCAGTACTTC.

This clone has ten or more counts. V is TRBV6-5 and J is TRBJ1-1; 8 bases align to TRBD1. The CDR3 runs to 16 residues. Germline V gene sequence: CDR1 MNHEY, CDR2 SVGAGI. Trimming cost V 1 base and J 0 bases; bases outside gene matches: 4. This CDR3 is CASSYWQGALNTEAFF. The CDR3 coding sequence is TGTGCCAGCAGTTACTGGCAGGGGGCATTGAACACTGAAGCTTTCTTT.

In this sample, this clone turned up once. This chain connects TRBV29-1 to TRBJ2-7, with D perhaps matching TRBD1 (6 bases). This CDR3 spans 11 amino acids. V dropped 4 bases and J dropped 2 bases, with 6 bases sitting between them. The germline V gene has CDR1 SQVTM and CDR2 ANQGSEA. In DNA, the CDR3 is TGCAGCGTTGGGACAGCCTACGAGCAGTACTTC. This sequence encodes CSVGTAYEQYF.

This clone showed up just once. V is TRBV29-1 and J is TRBJ2-3; 7 nucleotides agree with TRBD2. V lost 4 bases and J lost 8; bases outside the gene matches: 12. The CDR3 is 14 residues long. Germline V gives CDR1 SQVTM, CDR2 ANQGSEA. The CDR3 nucleotides read TGCAGCGTTGTTCGGGGGGACTCTCTCTCTACGCAGTATTTT. This encodes CSVVRGDSLSTQYF.

V is TRBV7-2 and J is TRBJ1-2; 8 nucleotides agree with TRBD1. Germline-derived CDR1 and CDR2 are SGHTA and FQGNSA. The CDR3 is 16 amino acids. V trimming: 4 bases; J trimming: 1 base; junction bases outside the gene matches: 8. The CDR3 protein is CASSWVGTGVNYGYTF. DNA of the CDR3: TGTGCCAGCAGCTGGGTTGGGACAGGAGTTAACTATGGCTACACCTTC.

The chain joins TRBV7-9 to TRBJ2-3, with 7 bases lining up with TRBD2. Germline CDR1 and CDR2: SEHNR and FQNEAQ (reference sequence). This CDR3 spans 13 amino acids. J was trimmed by 1 base and V by 8 bases; bases with no gene match: 3. Written as DNA, the CDR3 is TGTGCCAGCGACCTAGCGGGCACAGATACGCAGTATTTT. Its translation: CASDLAGTDTQYF.

V gene TRBV24-1 combines with J gene TRBJ1-2; 7 nucleotides align to TRBD1. V was pared by 7 bases and J by 8 bases, with 9 bases of the junction left unmatched. The CDR3 totals 13 residues. Germline values: CDR1 KGHDR, CDR2 SFDVKD. The CDR3 DNA reads TGTGCCACCAGGGGAGGAGACAGGGTCGGCTACACCTTC. It is translated as CATRGGDRVGYTF.

The chain uses TRBV18 and TRBJ2-1; TRBD2 agrees at 7 bases. Per the germline V gene, CDR1 is KGHSH and CDR2 is LQKENI. The V gene end was trimmed by 3 bases and the J gene end by 7 bases; junction bases not matched to a gene: 18. The CDR3 loop spans 18 amino acids. In DNA, the CDR3 is TGTGCCAGCTCACCCCGGCGGGTTTGGGCTGGCGGGGGAAATGAGCAGTTCTTC. This encodes CASSPRRVWAGGGNEQFF. Complete variable domain (other parts from reference TRBV18 and TRBJ2-1): NAGVMQNPRHLVRRRGQEARLRCSPMKGHSHVYWYRQLPEEGLKFMVYLQKENIIDESGMPKERFSAEFPKEGPSILRIQQVVRGDSAAYFCASSPRRVWAGGGNEQFFGPGTRLTVL.

This rearrangement joins TRBV20-1 to TRBJ2-3; 11 nucleotides align to TRBD1. CDR3 length equals 14 residues. The ends lost 3 bases at V and 3 bases at J; junction bases unmatched: 2. Per germline, CDR1 DFQATT and CDR2 SNEGSKA (reference sequence). In nucleotides, the CDR3 is TGCAGTGCTAGTGGGACAGGGGGAACAGATACGCAGTATTTT. It is translated as CSASGTGGTDTQYF.

This clone showed up just a few times. The chain carries TRBV7-9 and TRBJ1-2, with 7 positions matching TRBD1. The length of the CDR3 is 15 residues. Germline V gene sequence: CDR1 SEHNR, CDR2 FQNEAQ (reference sequence). Trimming cost V 6 bases and J 4 bases; bases outside gene matches: 11. The CDR3 sequence is CASRPQGGQSYGYTF. The CDR3 nucleotides are TGTGCCAGCAGGCCACAAGGGGGACAGAGCTATGGCTACACCTTC.

This chain links TRBV30 with TRBJ2-5, with TRBD2 matching over 7 bases. The V gene's germline CDR1 is GTSNPN and CDR2 SVGIG (reference sequence). The CDR3 sequence is 17 residues long. V shed 1 base, J shed 5 bases, and the junction held 16 bases outside the gene matches. The CDR3 is CAWSAPGRGYITETQYF. The DNA of the CDR3 is TGTGCCTGGAGTGCGCCGGGGCGGGGGTATATTACGGAGACCCAGTACTTC.

The V and J genes are TRBV27 and TRBJ1-1, with D possibly being TRBD1 (6 bases). Trimming cost V 5 bases and J 6 bases, with 22 bases left between them. CDR1 is MNHEY and CDR2 is SMNVEV in the germline V gene (reference sequence). The CDR3 is 16 residues long. DNA for the CDR3: TGTGCCAGCAGTCCACCCGGAAGGGGGATTGGCCCTGAAGCTTTCTTT. Translated: CASSPPGRGIGPEAFF.

V gene TRBV7-8 combines with J gene TRBJ2-1; tentatively, D is TRBD2 (7 bases). Germline-derived CDR1 and CDR2 are SGHVS and FQNEAQ. V dropped 5 bases and J dropped 6 bases, with 14 bases sitting between them. The CDR3 is 14 amino acids. The CDR3 protein is CASSPGGGGNEQFF. CDR3 DNA sequence: TGTGCCAGCAGCCCGGGGGGAGGGGGCAATGAGCAGTTCTTC.

The V and J genes are TRBV7-2 and TRBJ2-5; weak D call: TRBD2 (7 bases). V lost 5 bases and J lost 4, with 14 bases in between. The germline CDR1 and CDR2 sequences are SGHTA and FQGNSA. This CDR3 spans 14 amino acids. This CDR3 reads CASSPRRGGETQYF. The CDR3 region has the DNA TGTGCCAGCAGCCCCCGGAGGGGGGGAGAGACCCAGTACTTC.

This clone was seen only once. The CDR3 sequence is CASKRGGVQETQYF. The DNA for the CDR3 is TGTGCCAGCAAGCGGGGGGGAGTTCAGGAGACCCAGTACTTC. The chain carries TRBV19 and TRBJ2-5; 10 bases fit TRBD2. CDR1 is LNHDA, CDR2 SQIVND, per germline (reference sequence). CDR3 length equals 14 residues. Germline trimming cut 9 bases from V and 5 bases from J; bases unmatched to any gene: 9.

This clone showed up just once. The J gene is TRBJ2-1, the V gene TRBV2, with a possible D match to TRBD1 (5 bases). Looked up from germline, CDR1 is SNHLY and CDR2 is FYNNEI. CDR3 length: 12 amino acids. The V gene lost 6 bases and the J gene lost 4 bases, with 7 bases spanning the gap. CDR3 coding DNA: TGTGCCAGCAGGGGGCAATACAATGAGCAGTTCTTC. Protein sequence: CASRGQYNEQFF.

The genes are TRBV9 and TRBJ2-7; TRBD1 matches at 8 bases. CDR3 length: 16 amino acids. The V segment lost 0 bases and the J segment 0 bases; nucleotides outside the gene matches: 5. The germline gives CDR1 SGDLS, CDR2 YYNGEE. The CDR3, as DNA: TGTGCCAGCAGCGTAGACGGGACAGGCCTCTCCTACGAGCAGTACTTC. The encoded protein is CASSVDGTGLSYEQYF. The full variable domain, completed using reference TRBV9 and TRBJ2-7, is DSGVTQTPKHLITATGQRVTLRCSPRSGDLSVYWYQQSLDQGLQFLIQYYNGEERAKGNILERFSAQQFPDLHSELNLSSLELGDSALYFCASSVDGTGLSYEQYFGPGTRLTVT.

CDR3 protein: CASSQGVGGTDTQYF. The CDR3 nucleotides read TGTGCCAGCAGCCAAGGCGTCGGGGGCACAGATACGCAGTATTTT. The rearrangement uses TRBV3-1 (or the pseudogene TRBV3-2) and TRBJ2-3; tentative D call: TRBD2 (5 bases). The CDR3 totals 15 residues. V lost 1 base and J 1 base, leaving 9 bases between the germline ends. CDR1 and CDR2 from the germline V gene are LGHDT and YNNKEL (reference sequence).

The rearrangement links TRBV11-3 to TRBJ2-7; tentatively, D is TRBD1 (6 bases). Germline-derived CDR1 and CDR2 are SGHNT and YENEEA. The CDR3 loop spans 13 amino acids. V lost 0 bases to trimming and J lost 6 bases, with 9 bases between them. The CDR3 DNA reads TGTGCCAGCAGCTTAGAACAGGGACGCGAGCAGTACTTC. It yields the protein CASSLEQGREQYF.